Listed below are T cell receptor beta chains from one sample, sequenced in a study of cytomegalovirus exposure and HLA in healthy donors. TCRdb's copy holds only in-frame clones and misses some; the assay was immunoSEQ multiplex PCR. Of roughly 140,000 clones listed, about 85% are singletons. What was sequenced was PBMCs. Receptor source: a woman younger than 35 in good health and CMV-seronegative. CDR3s include the opening cysteine and the closing phenylalanine or tryptophan.

v_gene: TRBV19; j_gene: TRBJ1-2; CDR3aa: CAIWGGQGYGYTF
v_gene: TRBV2; j_gene: TRBJ1-1; CDR3aa: CASRGLDRGTEAFF
v_gene: TRBV6-1; j_gene: TRBJ1-2; CDR3aa: CASSVGQYGYTF
v_gene: TRBV21-1; j_gene: TRBJ2-7; CDR3aa: CASSTRNRLPPYEQYF
v_gene: TRBV28; j_gene: TRBJ1-5; CDR3aa: CASSSRSYSNQPQHF
v_gene: TRBV19; j_gene: TRBJ2-6; CDR3aa: CASSKMGVTGGGAGANVLTF
v_gene: TRBV5-4; j_gene: TRBJ2-7; CDR3aa: CASSSAAARAHEQYF
v_gene: TRBV5-5; j_gene: TRBJ2-2; CDR3aa: CASSPGAGVAGELFF
v_gene: TRBV6-5; j_gene: TRBJ1-6; CDR3aa: CASSRGSRGVTLHF
v_gene: TRBV28; j_gene: TRBJ1-5; CDR3aa: CASSLPHGGGGQPQHF
v_gene: TRBV30; j_gene: TRBJ2-7; CDR3aa: CAWSADDYREQYF
v_gene: TRBV4-1; j_gene: TRBJ1-5; CDR3aa: CASSQVIGTQPQHF
v_gene: TRBV6-4; j_gene: TRBJ1-6; CDR3aa: CASSDDSDSPLHF
v_gene: TRBV9; j_gene: TRBJ2-7; CDR3aa: CASSVAPGSTYEQYF
v_gene: TRBV10-3; j_gene: TRBJ2-5; CDR3aa: CAISDAGGRGGETQYF
v_gene: TRBV5-1; j_gene: TRBJ2-3; CDR3aa: CASRSGLAATDTQYF
v_gene: TRBV28; j_gene: TRBJ1-1; CDR3aa: CASSPTRNTEAFF
v_gene: TRBV4-3; j_gene: TRBJ1-4; CDR3aa: CASSTEGANNEKLFF
v_gene: TRBV5-1; j_gene: TRBJ1-4; CDR3aa: CASSPGQDNEKLFF
v_gene: TRBV28; j_gene: TRBJ1-6; CDR3aa: CASSSTASSYNSPLHF
v_gene: TRBV28; j_gene: TRBJ1-4; CDR3aa: CASSLSVLGGEKLFF
v_gene: TRBV7-9; j_gene: TRBJ2-1; CDR3aa: CASSYLGPSDNEQFF
v_gene: TRBV28; j_gene: TRBJ1-5; CDR3aa: CASSIRGRGSNQPQHF